The rows below give T cell receptor beta chains drawn from one sample of a study of cytomegalovirus exposure and HLA in healthy donors. Assay: immunoSEQ multiplex PCR; the TCRdb copy retains only in-frame clones and omits some. The data contain under 250,000 clones, about 81% of them singletons. Sequencing was carried out using PBMCs. These receptors were collected from a woman in her 30s in good health and CMV-seronegative. The CDR3 runs from the conserved cysteine through the conserved F or W. For some rows the clone size is stated as once, few or many, or as a class when expanded; others skip it.

V gene: TRBV5-1
J gene: TRBJ2-7
clone size: .
CDR3 protein: CASSLGGASHEQYF

V gene: TRBV27
J gene: TRBJ1-1
clone size: .
CDR3 protein: CASPREVPCSEAFF

V gene: TRBV6-1
J gene: TRBJ2-2
clone size: .
CDR3 protein: CASSSAGAGELFF

V gene: TRBV7-8
J gene: TRBJ2-2
clone size: .
CDR3 protein: CASSLKQNTGELFF

V gene: TRBV7-8
J gene: TRBJ1-1
clone size: .
CDR3 protein: CASSLDRATEAFF

V gene: TRBV11-2
J gene: TRBJ2-1
clone size: .
CDR3 protein: CASSLGAFVNEQFF

V gene: TRBV13
J gene: TRBJ2-7
clone size: .
CDR3 protein: CASSSGTGYEQYF

V gene: TRBV7-9
J gene: TRBJ2-2
clone size: .
CDR3 protein: CASGTPSGRAAGELFF

V gene: TRBV28
J gene: TRBJ2-7
clone size: .
CDR3 protein: CASTSGPYEQYF

V gene: TRBV6-6
J gene: TRBJ2-5
clone size: .
CDR3 protein: CASSYSRGQETQYF

V gene: TRBV7-6
J gene: TRBJ1-3
clone size: .
CDR3 protein: CASRPTGGGNTIYF

V gene: TRBV9
J gene: TRBJ1-5
clone size: few
CDR3 protein: CASSRGDQPQHF

V gene: TRBV28
J gene: TRBJ1-2
clone size: .
CDR3 protein: CASSWAGYGYTF

V gene: TRBV6-5
J gene: TRBJ1-1
clone size: .
CDR3 protein: CASSYSGAANTEAFF

V gene: TRBV6-1
J gene: TRBJ2-7
clone size: .
CDR3 protein: CASSSARVGPYEQYF

V gene: TRBV6-5
J gene: TRBJ1-1
clone size: many
CDR3 protein: CASSRQILMNTEAFF

V gene: TRBV29-1
J gene: TRBJ1-2
clone size: few
CDR3 protein: CSVVTVYGYTF

V gene: TRBV14
J gene: TRBJ2-1
clone size: .
CDR3 protein: CASSVHSGRDYNEQFF

V gene: TRBV5-5
J gene: TRBJ2-4
clone size: .
CDR3 protein: CASSFDQGAGNIQYF

V gene: TRBV28
J gene: TRBJ1-2
clone size: few
CDR3 protein: CASSLAIYGYTF

V gene: TRBV6-5
J gene: TRBJ1-2
clone size: few
CDR3 protein: CASSYSWDSPYYTF

V gene: TRBV7-9
J gene: TRBJ2-1
clone size: .
CDR3 protein: CASSPRQGRDEQFF

V gene: TRBV7-8
J gene: TRBJ1-3
clone size: .
CDR3 protein: CASSLVGRGFGNTIYF

V gene: TRBV4-1
J gene: TRBJ1-1
clone size: .
CDR3 protein: CASSQLTQGDTEAFF

V gene: TRBV30
J gene: TRBJ2-7
clone size: .
CDR3 protein: CAWAKQGAGEQYF

V gene: TRBV13
J gene: TRBJ2-7
clone size: .
CDR3 protein: CASSPRSGTGFNEQYF

V gene: TRBV7-3
J gene: TRBJ2-7
clone size: many
CDR3 protein: CASSPGTGTYEQYF

V gene: TRBV7-3
J gene: TRBJ2-1
clone size: .
CDR3 protein: CASSSPPGAGQFF

V gene: TRBV18
J gene: TRBJ2-7
clone size: .
CDR3 protein: CASSRTGNEQYF

V gene: TRBV7-3
J gene: TRBJ2-3
clone size: .
CDR3 protein: CASSLSSLDTQYF

V gene: TRBV7-6
J gene: TRBJ1-6
clone size: .
CDR3 protein: CASSPSRTGLSSYNSPLHF

V gene: TRBV25-1
J gene: TRBJ2-2
clone size: .
CDR3 protein: CASRKSGVNTGELFF

V gene: TRBV6-4
J gene: TRBJ2-2
clone size: few
CDR3 protein: CASSDSAGGPGELFF

V gene: TRBV25-1
J gene: TRBJ2-2
clone size: .
CDR3 protein: CASSRTGVGQGNGELFF

V gene: TRBV6-1
J gene: TRBJ1-4
clone size: .
CDR3 protein: CASAPREWGDEKLFF

V gene: TRBV7-3
J gene: TRBJ1-1
clone size: once
CDR3 protein: CASSSAGTGNTEAFF

V gene: TRBV6-6
J gene: TRBJ2-7
clone size: .
CDR3 protein: CAPGLPYEQYF

V gene: TRBV10-1
J gene: TRBJ2-5
clone size: .
CDR3 protein: CASSDPGTVETQYF

V gene: TRBV19
J gene: TRBJ1-5
clone size: .
CDR3 protein: CASSRQGGNQPQHF

V gene: TRBV30
J gene: TRBJ2-7
clone size: .
CDR3 protein: CAWSAGHEQYF

V gene: TRBV2
J gene: TRBJ2-1
clone size: few
CDR3 protein: CASSLGLAEGSNEQFF

V gene: TRBV5-1
J gene: TRBJ1-4
clone size: .
CDR3 protein: CASSLAVGGAGEKLFF

V gene: TRBV10-3
J gene: TRBJ2-7
clone size: .
CDR3 protein: CAISDRTEQYF

V gene: TRBV5-4
J gene: TRBJ1-2
clone size: few
CDR3 protein: CASSLDSNYGYTF

V gene: TRBV7-9
J gene: TRBJ2-5
clone size: .
CDR3 protein: CASSFGLTQETQYF

V gene: TRBV6-1
J gene: TRBJ1-6
clone size: .
CDR3 protein: CASSESRGLTNSPLHF

V gene: TRBV5-1
J gene: TRBJ2-3
clone size: .
CDR3 protein: CASSLGLAGGSTDTQYF

V gene: TRBV19
J gene: TRBJ2-5
clone size: .
CDR3 protein: CASSLVPGQGFGTQYF

V gene: TRBV27
J gene: TRBJ1-2
clone size: .
CDR3 protein: CASSRDSLYGYTF

V gene: TRBV19
J gene: TRBJ1-2
clone size: .
CDR3 protein: CASSIRGQAYGYTF

V gene: TRBV9
J gene: TRBJ2-7
clone size: .
CDR3 protein: CASSVGPAGEGYEQYF

V gene: TRBV4-1
J gene: TRBJ1-3
clone size: few
CDR3 protein: CASSQGRGPGNTIYF

V gene: TRBV27
J gene: TRBJ2-7
clone size: .
CDR3 protein: CASRRTPTGPYEQYF

V gene: TRBV7-9
J gene: TRBJ2-7
clone size: .
CDR3 protein: CASSPLELALAVHF

V gene: TRBV27
J gene: TRBJ1-1
clone size: .
CDR3 protein: CASSSVMNTEAFF

V gene: TRBV7-6
J gene: TRBJ1-1
clone size: .
CDR3 protein: CASSLPIPGTGAGGTEAFF